This entry lists 11 T cell receptor beta chains sequenced from one sample in a study of metastatic and nonmetastatic thyroid tumors. TCRdb called clones again from the PCR reads with MiXCR. Of tens of thousands of clones listed, 15% to 18% are singletons. All patients reached thyroid surgery having received no treatment beforehand. The sample was blood. These receptors all come from a female donor with papillary thyroid cancer or a benign thyroid nodule (not recorded which). Some clones in this sample may be carry-over from other donors' samples.

This clone was seen repeatedly, ten times or more. This chain uses TRBV18 with TRBJ2-7; D possibly uses TRBD1 or TRBD2 (5 bases each). The V gene's germline CDR1 is KGHSH and CDR2 LQKENI. The CDR3 is 14 residues long. The V and J ends lost 4 bases and 2 bases respectively, with 12 bases between them. For the CDR3, the DNA is TGTGCCAGCTCACAAGGGGACGGAACCTACGAGCAGTACTTC. It specifies CASSQGDGTYEQYF. Supplemented by reference TRBV18 and TRBJ2-7, the full variable domain reads NAGVMQNPRHLVRRRGQEARLRCSPMKGHSHVYWYRQLPEEGLKFMVYLQKENIIDESGMPKERFSAEFPKEGPSILRIQQVVRGDSAAYFCASSQGDGTYEQYFGPGTRLTVT.

This clone came up many times. The chain joins TRBV5-1 to TRBJ2-7, with a tentative D call TRBD2 (6 bases). Trimming cost V 4 bases and J 4 bases, with 12 bases left between them. There are 13 residues in the CDR3. Germline CDR1 is SGHRS and CDR2 is YFSETQ. The CDR3, as DNA: TGCGCCAGCAGCGGCGGGACGGTGTACGAGCAGTACTTC. Amino acid sequence: CASSGGTVYEQYF.

In this sample, this clone turned up many times. A much larger clone lies one base from this, so it may be a read error. This sequence joins TRBV2 and TRBJ2-3; 8 bases match TRBD2. CDR1 and CDR2 (germline): SNHLY, FYNNEI. This CDR3 has 16 residues. The CDR3 is CAGSEAGVVGTDTQYF. In DNA, the CDR3 is TGTGCCGGCAGTGAAGCGGGGGTCGTAGGCACAGATACGCAGTATTTT. The complete variable domain, with remaining parts taken from reference TRBV2 and TRBJ2-3, reads EPEVTQTPSHQVTQMGQEVILRCVPISNHLYFYWYRQILGQKVEFLVSFYNNEISEKSEIFDDQFSVERPDGSNFTLKIRSTKLEDSAMYFCAGSEAGVVGTDTQYFGPGTRLTVL.

This clone was seen at least ten times. This chain uses TRBV20-1 with TRBJ2-5; 12 bases match TRBD1. The germline V gene has CDR1 DFQATT and CDR2 SNEGSKA (reference sequence). Trimming cost V 3 bases and J 5 bases; bases outside gene matches: 4. This CDR3 comprises 14 residues. The CDR3 region is CSASGTGGLETQYF. The CDR3 coding sequence is TGCAGTGCTAGCGGGACAGGGGGCTTGGAGACCCAGTACTTC.

At least ten counts were recorded for this clone. A much larger clone sits a single nucleotide away, making a read error possible. The chain employs TRBV9 and TRBJ1-3; D gene unclear. With 2 bases removed from V and 4 bases from J, the gap between germline ends came to 7 bases. Germline V gives CDR1 SGDLS, CDR2 YYNGEE. The CDR3 is 13 amino acids. The CDR3 DNA reads TGTGCCAGCAGCGTTACCATGGGAAACACCATATATTTT. Protein: CASSVTMGNTIYF. Filled out from reference TRBV9 and TRBJ1-3, the complete variable domain reads DSGVTQTPKHLITATGQRVTLRCSPRSGDLSVYWYQQSLDQGLQFLIQYYNGEERAKGNILERFSAQQFPDLHSELNLSSLELGDSALYFCASSVTMGNTIYFGEGSWLTVV.

This clone was detected ten times or more. Just one base apart from a much larger clone, this may be a read error. The chain links TRBV6-1 to TRBJ2-3, with D uncertain. From germline, CDR1 is MNHNS and CDR2 SASEGT. The CDR3 length is 12 residues. CDR3 loop: CASRTVTDAQYF. In DNA form, the CDR3 reads TGTGCCAGCAGGACCGTCACAGATGCGCAGTATTTT.

This clone is labeled as medium-sized. The chain has TRBV12-3 or TRBV12-4 and TRBJ1-1; TRBD1 matches at 11 bases. This CDR3 has 17 residues. The V gene end was trimmed by 5 bases and the J gene end by 0 bases; junction bases not matched to a gene: 8. CDR3 bases: TGTGCCAGCAGTCCCGGACAGGGGGCTGAGGTGAACACTGAAGCTTTCTTT. Residues: CASSPGQGAEVNTEAFF.

By frequency in the sample, this clone is medium-sized. The V gene is TRBV27, the J gene TRBJ2-7, with 14 positions matching TRBD2. Germline V gene lookup returns CDR1 MNHEY and CDR2 SMNVEV (reference sequence). The V segment lost 3 bases and the J segment 6 bases; nucleotides outside the gene matches: 4. This CDR3 comprises 15 residues. CDR3 region: CASSLRLAGGREQYF. CDR3 nucleotide sequence: TGTGCCAGCAGTTTGAGACTAGCGGGAGGGCGCGAGCAGTACTTC.

This clone showed up many times. The chain joins TRBV2 to TRBJ2-5; D not certain. The CDR3 is made up of 12 amino acids. The V gene lost 5 bases and the J gene lost 4 bases, with 8 bases spanning the gap. Germline V gives CDR1 SNHLY, CDR2 FYNNEI. CDR3 sequence (DNA): TGTGCCAGCAGTCCCAGTGGAGAGACCCAGTACTTC. The encoded protein is CASSPSGETQYF.

This clone was counted ten times or more. The CDR3: CASRRVGGTEAFF. The CDR3, as DNA: TGTGCCAGCAGGCGGGTTGGGGGCACTGAAGCTTTCTTT. The chain employs TRBV11-2 and TRBJ1-1, with a tentative D call TRBD1 (5 bases). Trimming removed 6 bases at V and 4 bases at J, with 12 bases between. Germline CDR1 and CDR2: SGHAT and FQNNGV. The CDR3 is 13 amino acids.

V usage is TRBV6-2 or TRBV6-3 and J usage is TRBJ2-7; possibly TRBD2 for D (5 bases). The V end was cut by 6 bases, the J end by 3 bases, with 21 bases between. The CDR3 is made up of 16 amino acids. Per the germline V gene, CDR1 is MNHEY and CDR2 is SVGEGT. CDR3 DNA: TGTGCCAGCAGCTTATATACCTGGACTCGTGACTACGAGCAGTACTTC. Its translation is CASSLYTWTRDYEQYF.